Listed below are T cell receptor beta chains from one sample, sequenced in a study of memory CD4+ T cells and cytomegalovirus serostatus. TCRdb's table, derived via immunoSEQ multiplex PCR, lists solely in-frame clones and lacks some. The sample lists about 56,000 clones, about 81% occurring once. Material: memory CD4+ T cells from blood. The receptors stem from an adult in good health and CMV-seronegative. The CDR3 runs from the conserved cysteine through the conserved F or W. The order of the fields is CDR3 protein, CDR3 DNA, J gene, V gene, D gene, clone size. D genes are given only for firm matches. Size is omitted from some rows. Given values are once, few, many or a class for expanded clones.

CDR3aa: CSAGHWSYEQYF
CDR3nt: TGCAGCGCTGGGCACTGGTCCTACGAGCAGTACTTC
j_gene: TRBJ2-7
v_gene: TRBV29-1
d_gene: NA
abundance: NA

CDR3aa: CASSLQSGGPDEQYF
CDR3nt: TGTGCCAGCAGCTTACAGAGTGGGGGCCCTGACGAGCAGTACTTC
j_gene: TRBJ2-7
v_gene: TRBV11-2
d_gene: NA
abundance: NA

CDR3aa: CASSVYLNTGELFF
CDR3nt: TGTGCCAGTAGCGTCTACTTAAACACCGGGGAGCTGTTTTTT
j_gene: TRBJ2-2
v_gene: TRBV19
d_gene: NA
abundance: NA

CDR3aa: CAWISRAEAFF
CDR3nt: TGTGCCTGGATAAGTAGAGCTGAAGCTTTCTTT
j_gene: TRBJ1-1
v_gene: TRBV30
d_gene: NA
abundance: NA

CDR3aa: CASSLALIATDTQYF
CDR3nt: TGTGCCAGCAGCTTAGCGCTGATAGCCACAGATACGCAGTATTTT
j_gene: TRBJ2-3
v_gene: TRBV7-9
d_gene: NA
abundance: NA

CDR3aa: CASSPIILGNSGNTIYF
CDR3nt: TGTGCCAGCTCACCAATTATTCTAGGGAACTCTGGAAACACCATATATTTT
j_gene: TRBJ1-3
v_gene: TRBV18
d_gene: NA
abundance: once

CDR3aa: CASSYGGTGGSPLHF
CDR3nt: TGTGCCAGCAGTTACGGAGGGACAGGGGGTTCACCCCTCCACTTT
j_gene: TRBJ1-6
v_gene: TRBV6-5
d_gene: TRBD1
abundance: once

CDR3aa: CASSYSAGGLRNEQFF
CDR3nt: TGTGCCAGCAGTTACTCTGCGGGGGGCCTCAGGAATGAGCAGTTCTTC
j_gene: TRBJ2-1
v_gene: TRBV6-6
d_gene: TRBD2
abundance: once

CDR3aa: CASRLSRDVEVGGYTF
CDR3nt: TGTGCCAGCAGACTCTCCCGGGACGTCGAAGTTGGTGGCTACACCTTC
j_gene: TRBJ1-2
v_gene: TRBV7-2
d_gene: NA
abundance: NA

CDR3aa: CASTSGEGRNTEAFF
CDR3nt: TGTGCCAGCACCTCGGGAGAGGGACGGAACACTGAAGCTTTCTTT
j_gene: TRBJ1-1
v_gene: TRBV28
d_gene: NA
abundance: once

CDR3aa: CAFRGPKSEFF
CDR3nt: TGTGCCTTTCGGGGCCCAAAGAGTGAGTTCTTC
j_gene: TRBJ2-1
v_gene: TRBV28
d_gene: NA
abundance: NA

CDR3aa: CASSSGTGSYEQYF
CDR3nt: TGTGCCAGCAGTTCCGGGACAGGGTCCTACGAGCAGTACTTC
j_gene: TRBJ2-7
v_gene: TRBV28
d_gene: TRBD1
abundance: NA

CDR3aa: CASSLGTVTDTQYF
CDR3nt: TGTGCCAGCAGCTTAGGGACAGTCACAGATACGCAGTATTTT
j_gene: TRBJ2-3
v_gene: TRBV5-4
d_gene: TRBD1
abundance: once

CDR3aa: CASGLDRGNYTEAFF
CDR3nt: TGTGCCAGCGGGTTAGACAGGGGGAATTATACTGAAGCTTTCTTT
j_gene: TRBJ1-1
v_gene: TRBV21-1
d_gene: NA
abundance: NA

CDR3aa: CAISELGWGRGNSYEQYF
CDR3nt: TGTGCCATCAGTGAGTTGGGCTGGGGGCGGGGGAACTCCTACGAGCAGTACTTC
j_gene: TRBJ2-7
v_gene: TRBV10-3
d_gene: NA
abundance: NA

CDR3aa: CASSSGQNYGYTF
CDR3nt: TGTGCCAGCAGTTCGGGACAGAACTATGGCTACACCTTC
j_gene: TRBJ1-2
v_gene: TRBV7-2
d_gene: TRBD1
abundance: NA

CDR3aa: CATKRDYGYTF
CDR3nt: TGTGCCACGAAAAGGGACTATGGCTACACCTTC
j_gene: TRBJ1-2
v_gene: TRBV6-6
d_gene: NA
abundance: NA

CDR3aa: CASSRVPVGQPQHF
CDR3nt: TGTGCCAGCAGCCGGGTCCCTGTGGGACAGCCCCAGCATTTT
j_gene: TRBJ1-5
v_gene: TRBV7-2
d_gene: NA
abundance: NA

CDR3aa: CASSETGGTQYF
CDR3nt: TGTGCCAGCAGTGAGACAGGAGGTACGCAGTATTTT
j_gene: TRBJ2-3
v_gene: TRBV6-1
d_gene: NA
abundance: NA

CDR3aa: CASSYGRGVEPQHF
CDR3nt: TGTGCCAGCAGTTATGGGAGAGGCGTGGAGCCCCAGCATTTT
j_gene: TRBJ1-5
v_gene: TRBV6-5
d_gene: NA
abundance: NA

CDR3aa: CASSQDYRAGADRGGYTF
CDR3nt: TGCGCCAGCAGCCAAGACTATAGGGCAGGGGCGGATCGGGGCGGCTACACCTTC
j_gene: TRBJ1-2
v_gene: TRBV4-3
d_gene: NA
abundance: NA

CDR3aa: CASRQGAAATEAFF
CDR3nt: TGTGCCAGCAGACAGGGGGCCGCGGCCACTGAAGCTTTCTTT
j_gene: TRBJ1-1
v_gene: TRBV6-5
d_gene: TRBD1
abundance: NA

CDR3aa: CASSYPLRTTGELFF
CDR3nt: TGTGCCAGCAGTTACCCTTTAAGGACAACCGGGGAGCTGTTTTTT
j_gene: TRBJ2-2
v_gene: TRBV6-6
d_gene: NA
abundance: few

CDR3aa: CASSPRDSNQPQHF
CDR3nt: TGTGCCAGCAGTCCCCGGGACAGTAATCAGCCCCAGCATTTT
j_gene: TRBJ1-5
v_gene: TRBV6-5
d_gene: TRBD1
abundance: once

CDR3aa: CASRPTNRVGNTGELFF
CDR3nt: TGTGCCAGCAGACCCACAAACAGGGTAGGAAACACCGGGGAGCTGTTTTTT
j_gene: TRBJ2-2
v_gene: TRBV27
d_gene: NA
abundance: NA

CDR3aa: CASSRLGSGYTF
CDR3nt: TGCGCCAGCAGTAGGTTGGGCTCTGGCTACACCTTC
j_gene: TRBJ1-2
v_gene: TRBV10-2
d_gene: NA
abundance: few

CDR3aa: CASAVGTGTDTQYF
CDR3nt: TGTGCCTCAGCGGTAGGGACAGGTACAGATACGCAGTATTTT
j_gene: TRBJ2-3
v_gene: TRBV27
d_gene: TRBD1
abundance: NA

CDR3aa: CASSGFLGQFGTQETQYF
CDR3nt: TGTGCCAGCAGCGGATTTCTAGGACAGTTCGGGACGCAAGAGACCCAGTACTTC
j_gene: TRBJ2-5
v_gene: TRBV14
d_gene: NA
abundance: NA

CDR3aa: CASKGQGRTDTQYF
CDR3nt: TGTGCCAGTAAAGGACAGGGGCGCACAGATACGCAGTATTTT
j_gene: TRBJ2-3
v_gene: TRBV19
d_gene: TRBD1
abundance: NA

CDR3aa: CASSLSDRVGEQYF
CDR3nt: TGTGCCAGCAGCTTGTCAGACAGGGTTGGAGAGCAGTACTTC
j_gene: TRBJ2-7
v_gene: TRBV5-4
d_gene: TRBD1
abundance: NA

CDR3aa: CASSPDQNQPQHF
CDR3nt: TGTGCCAGCTCACCCGACCAGAATCAGCCCCAGCATTTT
j_gene: TRBJ1-5
v_gene: TRBV18
d_gene: NA
abundance: once

CDR3aa: CASSLAPGQETQYF
CDR3nt: TGTGCCAGCAGCTTAGCCCCGGGGCAAGAGACCCAGTACTTC
j_gene: TRBJ2-5
v_gene: TRBV7-2
d_gene: NA
abundance: NA

CDR3aa: CASSFPNTNQQFF
CDR3nt: TGTGCCAGCAGTTTCCCTAACACGAATCAGCAGTTCTTC
j_gene: TRBJ2-1
v_gene: TRBV28
d_gene: NA
abundance: NA

CDR3aa: CASSKVRRGRRGYTF
CDR3nt: TGTGCCAGCAGCAAAGTGCGCAGGGGGAGGCGAGGCTACACCTTC
j_gene: TRBJ1-2
v_gene: TRBV21-1
d_gene: NA
abundance: NA

CDR3aa: CASSLAQRDRNIQYF
CDR3nt: TGTGCCAGCAGCTTGGCGCAGAGGGATCGGAACATTCAGTACTTC
j_gene: TRBJ2-4
v_gene: TRBV5-4
d_gene: NA
abundance: NA

CDR3aa: CASSLAGGPYEQYF
CDR3nt: TGTGCCAGCAGCTTAGCCGGGGGCCCCTACGAGCAGTACTTC
j_gene: TRBJ2-7
v_gene: TRBV7-2
d_gene: NA
abundance: NA

CDR3aa: CASSATTGSYEQYF
CDR3nt: TGTGCCAGCAGCGCCACGACTGGCTCCTACGAGCAGTACTTC
j_gene: TRBJ2-7
v_gene: TRBV7-2
d_gene: NA
abundance: once

CDR3aa: CASGGTGYYEQYF
CDR3nt: TGTGCCAGCGGAGGGACAGGGTACTACGAGCAGTACTTC
j_gene: TRBJ2-7
v_gene: TRBV6-5
d_gene: TRBD1
abundance: once

CDR3aa: CASSQGQAFHNEQFF
CDR3nt: TGCGCCAGCAGCCAGGGACAGGCCTTCCACAATGAGCAGTTCTTC
j_gene: TRBJ2-1
v_gene: TRBV4-3
d_gene: TRBD1
abundance: NA

CDR3aa: CASSLLGRLAGNYGYTF
CDR3nt: TGTGCCAGCAGTTTATTAGGGCGGCTGGCAGGGAACTATGGCTACACCTTC
j_gene: TRBJ1-2
v_gene: TRBV28
d_gene: NA
abundance: once

CDR3aa: CASSPGLAGGQETQYF
CDR3nt: TGTGCCAGCAGCCCGGGACTAGCGGGGGGCCAAGAGACCCAGTACTTC
j_gene: TRBJ2-5
v_gene: TRBV4-2
d_gene: TRBD2
abundance: NA

CDR3aa: CASSIGLRDRGHSDTQYF
CDR3nt: TGTGCCAGTAGTATAGGCCTCCGGGACAGGGGGCACTCAGATACGCAGTATTTT
j_gene: TRBJ2-3
v_gene: TRBV19
d_gene: TRBD1
abundance: NA

CDR3aa: CASSLVFGGEAFF
CDR3nt: TGTGCCAGTAGTCTAGTATTCGGGGGGGAAGCTTTCTTT
j_gene: TRBJ1-1
v_gene: TRBV19
d_gene: NA
abundance: NA

CDR3aa: CASSPRQGTGELFF
CDR3nt: TGTGCCAGCAGCCCCAGACAGGGAACCGGGGAGCTGTTTTTT
j_gene: TRBJ2-2
v_gene: TRBV7-2
d_gene: TRBD1
abundance: few

CDR3aa: CASSLGTGVNQPQHF
CDR3nt: TGTGCCAGCAGTCTTGGGACAGGGGTTAATCAGCCCCAGCATTTT
j_gene: TRBJ1-5
v_gene: TRBV28
d_gene: TRBD1
abundance: few